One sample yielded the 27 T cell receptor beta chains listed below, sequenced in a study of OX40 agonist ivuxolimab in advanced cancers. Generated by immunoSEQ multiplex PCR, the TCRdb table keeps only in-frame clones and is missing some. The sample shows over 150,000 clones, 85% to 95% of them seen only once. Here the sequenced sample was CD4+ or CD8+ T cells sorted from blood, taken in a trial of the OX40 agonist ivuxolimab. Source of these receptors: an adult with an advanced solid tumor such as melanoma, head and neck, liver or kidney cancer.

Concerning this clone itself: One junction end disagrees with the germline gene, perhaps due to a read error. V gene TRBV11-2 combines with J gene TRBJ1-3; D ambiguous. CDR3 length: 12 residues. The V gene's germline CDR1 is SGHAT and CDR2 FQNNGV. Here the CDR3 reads CASSVWEETQHF. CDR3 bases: TGTGCCAGCAGCGTCTGGGAGGAAACCCAACATTTT.

CDR3 nucleotides: TGTGCCAGCTCACCGGCTAGAGCGAGCGAGCAGTACTTC. Translating it yields CASSPARASEQYF. The rearrangement links TRBV18 to TRBJ2-7; D remains ambiguous. CDR3 length equals 13 residues. With 3 bases removed from V and 6 bases from J, the gap between germline ends came to 12 bases. CDR1 is KGHSH and CDR2 is LQKENI in the germline V gene.

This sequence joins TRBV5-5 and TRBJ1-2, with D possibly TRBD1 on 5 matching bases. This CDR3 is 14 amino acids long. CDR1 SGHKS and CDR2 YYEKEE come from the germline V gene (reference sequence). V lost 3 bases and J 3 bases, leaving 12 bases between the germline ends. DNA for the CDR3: TGTGCCAGCAGCTGGCCACAGGAATACTATGGCTACACCTTC. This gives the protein CASSWPQEYYGYTF.

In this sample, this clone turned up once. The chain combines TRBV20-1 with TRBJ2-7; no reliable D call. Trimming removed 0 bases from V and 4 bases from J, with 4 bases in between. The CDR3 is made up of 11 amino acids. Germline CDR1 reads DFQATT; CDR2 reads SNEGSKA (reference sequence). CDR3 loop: CSARDQYEQYF. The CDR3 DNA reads TGCAGTGCTAGAGATCAGTACGAGCAGTACTTC.

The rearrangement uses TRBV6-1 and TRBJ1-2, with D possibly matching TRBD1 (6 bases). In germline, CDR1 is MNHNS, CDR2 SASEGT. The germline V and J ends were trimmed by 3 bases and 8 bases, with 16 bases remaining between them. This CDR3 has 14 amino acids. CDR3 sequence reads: CASSEGTRGEGYTF. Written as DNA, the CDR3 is TGTGCCAGCAGTGAGGGGACAAGAGGGGAGGGCTACACCTTC.

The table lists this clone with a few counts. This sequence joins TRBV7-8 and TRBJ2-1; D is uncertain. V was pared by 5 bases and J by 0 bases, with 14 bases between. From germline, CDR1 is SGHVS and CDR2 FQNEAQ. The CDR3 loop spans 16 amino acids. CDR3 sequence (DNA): TGTGCCAGCAGCCCCTCTCGGATTAACTCCTACAATGAGCAGTTCTTC. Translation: CASSPSRINSYNEQFF.

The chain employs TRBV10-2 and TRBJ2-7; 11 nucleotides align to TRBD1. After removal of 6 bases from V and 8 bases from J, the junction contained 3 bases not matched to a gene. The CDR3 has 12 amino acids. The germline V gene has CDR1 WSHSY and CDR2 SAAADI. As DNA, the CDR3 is TGCGCCAGCAGCGGACAGGGGGCAAAGCAGTACTTC. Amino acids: CASSGQGAKQYF.

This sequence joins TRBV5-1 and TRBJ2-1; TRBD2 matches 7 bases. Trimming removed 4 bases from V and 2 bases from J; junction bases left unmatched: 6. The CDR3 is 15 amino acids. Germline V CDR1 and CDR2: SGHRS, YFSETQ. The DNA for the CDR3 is TGCGCCAGCAGCCCCCTGAGCGGGGCCTACAATGAGCAGTTCTTC. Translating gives CASSPLSGAYNEQFF.

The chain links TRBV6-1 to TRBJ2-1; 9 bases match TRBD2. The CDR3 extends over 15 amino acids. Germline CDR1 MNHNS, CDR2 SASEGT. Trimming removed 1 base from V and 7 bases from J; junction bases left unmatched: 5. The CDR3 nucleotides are TGTGCCAGCAGTGAAGGACTAGCGGATAATAATGAGCAGTTCTTC. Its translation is CASSEGLADNNEQFF.

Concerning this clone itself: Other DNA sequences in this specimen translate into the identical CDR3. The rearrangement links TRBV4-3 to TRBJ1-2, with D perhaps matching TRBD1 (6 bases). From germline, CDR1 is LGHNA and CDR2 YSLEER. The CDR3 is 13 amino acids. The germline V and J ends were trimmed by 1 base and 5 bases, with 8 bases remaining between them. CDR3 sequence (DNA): TGCGCCAGCAGCCAAGTGGGGACATATGGCTACACCTTC. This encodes CASSQVGTYGYTF.

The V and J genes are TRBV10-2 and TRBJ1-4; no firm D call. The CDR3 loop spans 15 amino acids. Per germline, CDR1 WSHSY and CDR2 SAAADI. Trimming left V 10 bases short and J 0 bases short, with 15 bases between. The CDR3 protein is CATKNWEPTNEKLFF. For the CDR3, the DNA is TGCGCCACCAAGAACTGGGAACCAACTAATGAAAAACTGTTTTTT.

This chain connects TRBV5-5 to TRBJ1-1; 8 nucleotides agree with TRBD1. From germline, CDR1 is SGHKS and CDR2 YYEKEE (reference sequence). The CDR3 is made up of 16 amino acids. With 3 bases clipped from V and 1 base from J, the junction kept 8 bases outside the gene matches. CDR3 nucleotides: TGTGCCAGCAGCTCGTGGGACAGGCACACGAACACTGAAGCTTTCTTT. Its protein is CASSSWDRHTNTEAFF.

The CDR3 region has the DNA TGTGCCAGCAGCTCACCCCATGGTAGGAGCTCTGGAAACACCATATATTTT. This translates into CASSSPHGRSSGNTIYF. The chain uses TRBV28 and TRBJ1-3; no firm D call. Germline-derived CDR1 and CDR2 are MDHEN and SYDVKM. V lost 6 bases and J lost 0, with 18 bases in between. The CDR3 consists of 17 residues.

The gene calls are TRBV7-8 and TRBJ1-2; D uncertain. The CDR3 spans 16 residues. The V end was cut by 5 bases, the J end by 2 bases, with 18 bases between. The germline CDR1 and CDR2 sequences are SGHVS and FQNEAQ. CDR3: CASSPRGSLTNYGYTF. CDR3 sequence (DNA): TGTGCCAGCAGCCCCCGTGGGTCATTAACCAACTATGGCTACACCTTC.

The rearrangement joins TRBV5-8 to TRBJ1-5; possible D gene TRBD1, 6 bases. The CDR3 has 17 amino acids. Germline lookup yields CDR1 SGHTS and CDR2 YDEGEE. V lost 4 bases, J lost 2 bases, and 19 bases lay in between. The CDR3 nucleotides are TGTGCCAGCAGCCCCGGCACAGGGTCGGCGGGCAATCAGCCCCAGCATTTT. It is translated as CASSPGTGSAGNQPQHF.

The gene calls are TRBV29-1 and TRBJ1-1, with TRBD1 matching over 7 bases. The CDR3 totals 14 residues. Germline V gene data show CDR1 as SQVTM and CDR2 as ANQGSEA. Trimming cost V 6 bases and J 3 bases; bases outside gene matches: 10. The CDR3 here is CSVLWQGGYTEAFF. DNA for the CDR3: TGCAGCGTCCTGTGGCAGGGGGGTTACACTGAAGCTTTCTTT.

CDR3 residues: CASSFRSRGQRSDTQYF. In nucleotides, the CDR3 is TGTGCCAGCAGCTTCCGGAGCCGGGGCCAACGTAGCGATACGCAGTATTTT. The rearrangement uses TRBV7-9 and TRBJ2-3; TRBD1 or TRBD2 may be the D gene (5 bases each). V was shortened by 3 bases and J by 6 bases, with 22 bases between the two germline ends. Germline V gene data show CDR1 as SEHNR and CDR2 as FQNEAQ (reference sequence). CDR3 length equals 17 residues. Based on the CDR3 plus reference TRBV7-9 and TRBJ2-3, the full variable domain is DTGVSQNPRHKITKRGQNVTFRCDPISEHNRLYWYRQTLGQGPEFLTYFQNEAQLEKSRLLSDRFSAERPKGSFSTLEIQRTEQGDSAMYLCASSFRSRGQRSDTQYFGPGTRLTVL.

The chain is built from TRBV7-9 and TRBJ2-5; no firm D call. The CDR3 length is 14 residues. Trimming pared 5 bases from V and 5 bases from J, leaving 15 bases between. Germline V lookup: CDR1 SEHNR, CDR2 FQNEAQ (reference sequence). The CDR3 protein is CASSPRSLGETQYF. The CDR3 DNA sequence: TGTGCCAGCAGCCCGCGGTCACTGGGGGAGACCCAGTACTTC. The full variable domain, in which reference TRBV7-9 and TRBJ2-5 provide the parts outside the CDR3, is DTGVSQNPRHKITKRGQNVTFRCDPISEHNRLYWYRQTLGQGPEFLTYFQNEAQLEKSRLLSDRFSAERPKGSFSTLEIQRTEQGDSAMYLCASSPRSLGETQYFGPGTRLLVL.

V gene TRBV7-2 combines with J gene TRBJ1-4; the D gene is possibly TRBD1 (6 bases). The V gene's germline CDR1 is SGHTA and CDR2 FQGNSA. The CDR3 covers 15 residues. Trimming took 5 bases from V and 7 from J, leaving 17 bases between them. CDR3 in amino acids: CASSPVRGGGEKLFF. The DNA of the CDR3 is TGTGCCAGCAGCCCCGTCCGAGGGGGTGGTGAAAAACTGTTTTTT. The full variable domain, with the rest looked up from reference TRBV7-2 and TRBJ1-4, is GAGVSQSPSNKVTEKGKDVELRCDPISGHTALYWYRQSLGQGLEFLIYFQGNSAPDKSGLPSDRFSAERTGGSVSTLTIQRTQQEDSAVYLCASSPVRGGGEKLFFGSGTQLSVL.

For the CDR3, the DNA is TGTGCCAGCTCACCACCTGGCTGGTTCAGCCAAGAGACCCAGTACTTC. Encoded protein: CASSPPGWFSQETQYF. The genes are TRBV18 and TRBJ2-5, with D hard to call. Deletions cut 0 bases from V and 1 base from J, with 12 bases between. The V gene's germline CDR1 is KGHSH and CDR2 LQKENI. The CDR3 runs to 16 residues.

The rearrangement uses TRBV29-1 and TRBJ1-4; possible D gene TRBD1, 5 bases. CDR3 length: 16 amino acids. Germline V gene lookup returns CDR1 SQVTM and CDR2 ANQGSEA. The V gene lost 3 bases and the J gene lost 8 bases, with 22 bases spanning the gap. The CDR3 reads CSVDGVLQGRQEKLFF. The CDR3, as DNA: TGCAGCGTTGATGGGGTCTTGCAGGGTAGGCAGGAAAAACTGTTTTTT.

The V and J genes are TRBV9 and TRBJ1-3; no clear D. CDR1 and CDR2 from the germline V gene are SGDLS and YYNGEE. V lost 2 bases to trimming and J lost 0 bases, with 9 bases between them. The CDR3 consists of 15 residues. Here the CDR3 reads CASSVEVNSGNTIYF. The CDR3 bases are TGTGCCAGCAGCGTTGAGGTCAACTCTGGAAACACCATATATTTT.

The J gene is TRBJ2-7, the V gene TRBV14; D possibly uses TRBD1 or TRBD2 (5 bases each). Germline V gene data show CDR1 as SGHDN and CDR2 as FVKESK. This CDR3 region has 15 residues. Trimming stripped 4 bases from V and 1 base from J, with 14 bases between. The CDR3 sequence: CASSRGPGPSYEQYF. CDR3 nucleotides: TGTGCCAGCAGCCGAGGGCCAGGGCCTTCCTACGAGCAGTACTTC.

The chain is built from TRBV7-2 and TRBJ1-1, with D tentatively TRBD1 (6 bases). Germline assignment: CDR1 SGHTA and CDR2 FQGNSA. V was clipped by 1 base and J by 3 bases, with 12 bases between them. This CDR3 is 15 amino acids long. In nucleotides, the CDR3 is TGTGCCAGCAGCTTAGGTCAGGGGCTGCACACTGAAGCTTTCTTT. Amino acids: CASSLGQGLHTEAFF.

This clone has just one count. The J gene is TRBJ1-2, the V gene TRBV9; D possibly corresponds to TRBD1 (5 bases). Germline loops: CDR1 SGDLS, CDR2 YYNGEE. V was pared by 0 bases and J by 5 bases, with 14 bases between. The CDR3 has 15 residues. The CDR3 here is CASSVGGRAGYGYTF. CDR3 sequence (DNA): TGTGCCAGCAGCGTAGGGGGCAGGGCCGGGTATGGCTACACCTTC.

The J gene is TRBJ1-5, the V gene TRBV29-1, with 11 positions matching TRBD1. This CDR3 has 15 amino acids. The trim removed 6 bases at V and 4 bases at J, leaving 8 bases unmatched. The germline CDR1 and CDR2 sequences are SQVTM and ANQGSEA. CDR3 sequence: CSVLGTGGRNQPQHF. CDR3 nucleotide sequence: TGCAGCGTCCTTGGGACAGGGGGTAGAAATCAGCCCCAGCATTTT.

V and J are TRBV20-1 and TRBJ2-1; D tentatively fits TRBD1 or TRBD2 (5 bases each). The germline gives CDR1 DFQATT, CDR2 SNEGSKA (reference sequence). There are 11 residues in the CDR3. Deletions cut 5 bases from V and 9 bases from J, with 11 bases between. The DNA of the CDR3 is TGCAGTGCTGGGACGAGTCGTGAGCAGTTCTTC. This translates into CSAGTSREQFF.